The rows below give T cell receptor beta chains drawn from one sample of a study of blood T cell repertoires in COVID-19. The assay was immunoSEQ multiplex PCR, and TCRdb's table has in-frame clones only and misses some. The sample includes around 290,000 clones, about 88% of them seen just once. Sequences were obtained from PBMCs or T cells enriched from blood (not recorded which). The receptors were sampled from a woman in her fifties or sixties in a cohort exposed to, infected with or recovered from COVID-19 (not recorded which). Each CDR3 is given without its conserved first and last residue. Clone size is not always given. Where it is, it says once, few, many or a class for expanded clones.

j_call v_call clone_size cdr3_aa
TRBJ2-5 TRBV5-1 NA ASSGGLGQAETQY
TRBJ1-6 TRBV27 once ASSSTLQGGNSPLH
TRBJ1-5 TRBV6-2/TRBV6-3 few ASSYIMQGGNNQPQH
TRBJ1-5 TRBV7-4 NA ASSSNPDRDQMSPQH
TRBJ1-3 TRBV12-3/TRBV12-4 NA ASSPRGNTIY
TRBJ2-1 TRBV5-1 NA ASATSGTNNEQF
TRBJ1-6 TRBV3-1/TRBV3-2 NA ASSWMVPGNSPLH
TRBJ2-2 TRBV30 once AWSLGGPGTGELF
TRBJ2-1 TRBV5-1 NA ASSPLGTEQF
TRBJ1-1 TRBV5-1 NA ASSSGRVPTEAF
TRBJ2-1 TRBV2 NA ASSEAEYNEQF
TRBJ2-7 TRBV6-2/TRBV6-3 NA ASSYTTSGRASYEQY
TRBJ2-7 TRBV18 NA ASSPPAGSYEQY
TRBJ2-1 TRBV30 NA ASPKREGGYNEQF
TRBJ2-3 TRBV5-1 once ASRPLAGGADTQY
TRBJ2-1 TRBV7-3 NA ASSLNSYNEQF
TRBJ2-4 TRBV28 NA ASSETGGGKNIQY
TRBJ2-7 TRBV6-5 many ASRWTSGSGYEQY
TRBJ2-5 TRBV19 NA ASSRLGQLETQY
TRBJ2-5 TRBV6-6 NA ASNPGGARATQY